The rows below give T cell receptor beta chains drawn from one sample of a study of T cell responses to AZD1222 COVID-19 vaccine. Profiling relied on immunoSEQ multiplex PCR, and the TCRdb table lists in-frame clones only, not all of them. The sample has 150,000 to 200,000 clones; around nine tenths are singletons. The sample here was peripheral blood, taken 28 days after the second AZD1222 dose. Source of these receptors: an adult who received the AZD1222 COVID-19 vaccine. Each CDR3 is given with its conserved first and last residue. A D gene is named only where the DNA matches it firmly. The size field is filled for only some rows; it gives once, few, many or a size class.

CDR3 DNA: TGTGCCAGCACCCCCCAGGGCGGCTACGAGCAGTACTTC
CDR3 protein: CASTPQGGYEQYF
clone size: -
J gene: TRBJ2-7
V gene: TRBV7-6
D gene: -

CDR3 DNA: TGTGCCAGCGGTGAGGGAGCTCGCCCTGAAGCTTTCTTT
CDR3 protein: CASGEGARPEAFF
clone size: -
J gene: TRBJ1-1
V gene: TRBV6-1
D gene: -

CDR3 DNA: TGTGCCAGCAGCGACCCGGGGAGCAATCAGCCCCAGCATTTT
CDR3 protein: CASSDPGSNQPQHF
clone size: -
J gene: TRBJ1-5
V gene: TRBV3-1/TRBV3-2
D gene: -

CDR3 DNA: TGCGCCAGCAAGCCTGCTCCGGGGGAACTCACAGATACGCAGTATTTT
CDR3 protein: CASKPAPGELTDTQYF
clone size: -
J gene: TRBJ2-3
V gene: TRBV10-2
D gene: -

CDR3 DNA: TGCGCCAGCAGTCAAGCAGATACGCAGTATTTT
CDR3 protein: CASSQADTQYF
clone size: -
J gene: TRBJ2-3
V gene: TRBV23-1
D gene: -

CDR3 DNA: TGTGCCAGTAGTAGACAGGGGGTAGGTGGAGAGACCCAGTACTTC
CDR3 protein: CASSRQGVGGETQYF
clone size: few
J gene: TRBJ2-5
V gene: TRBV19
D gene: TRBD1

CDR3 DNA: TGTGCCATCAGTGAGCGGGTCGGGAGTAACACCGGGGAGCTGTTTTTT
CDR3 protein: CAISERVGSNTGELFF
clone size: -
J gene: TRBJ2-2
V gene: TRBV10-3
D gene: -

CDR3 DNA: TGTGCCAGCAGCAAAGCGCCAGGGACAGGGGCCAAAAACATTCAGTACTTC
CDR3 protein: CASSKAPGTGAKNIQYF
clone size: -
J gene: TRBJ2-4
V gene: TRBV21-1
D gene: -

CDR3 DNA: TGTGCCAGCAGTCTACGGGGGGCAGATACGCAGTATTTT
CDR3 protein: CASSLRGADTQYF
clone size: -
J gene: TRBJ2-3
V gene: TRBV6-4
D gene: TRBD2

CDR3 DNA: TGTGCCAGCAGCTTATTAGGGTGGGACGGGGAGCTGTTTTTT
CDR3 protein: CASSLLGWDGELFF
clone size: -
J gene: TRBJ2-2
V gene: TRBV11-2
D gene: -

CDR3 DNA: TGTGCCAGCAACCAGGGAATCTATGGCTACACCTTC
CDR3 protein: CASNQGIYGYTF
clone size: -
J gene: TRBJ1-2
V gene: TRBV19
D gene: -

CDR3 DNA: TGTGCCACTAGCGGGTCCGGGGCGAAGGGCGAGCAGTACTTC
CDR3 protein: CATSGSGAKGEQYF
clone size: -
J gene: TRBJ2-7
V gene: TRBV28
D gene: TRBD2

CDR3 DNA: TGCGCCAGCAGCTTCTTACGTGGGGCCAACGTCCTGACTTTC
CDR3 protein: CASSFLRGANVLTF
clone size: -
J gene: TRBJ2-6
V gene: TRBV5-1
D gene: -

CDR3 DNA: TGTGCCAGCTCACCACTAACGGGAGGCTCCTACGAGCAGTACTTC
CDR3 protein: CASSPLTGGSYEQYF
clone size: -
J gene: TRBJ2-7
V gene: TRBV18
D gene: TRBD2

CDR3 DNA: TGTGCCAGCGACCACGGACAGGGTCCCTACGAGCAGTACTTC
CDR3 protein: CASDHGQGPYEQYF
clone size: -
J gene: TRBJ2-7
V gene: TRBV18
D gene: TRBD1

CDR3 DNA: TGTGCCATCAGTGAGTCAAGGGCCGCTGGAAACACCATATATTTT
CDR3 protein: CAISESRAAGNTIYF
clone size: -
J gene: TRBJ1-3
V gene: TRBV10-3
D gene: -

CDR3 DNA: TGTGCTAGCAGCTTCCGGGGGGGCAATCAGCCCCAGCATTTT
CDR3 protein: CASSFRGGNQPQHF
clone size: once
J gene: TRBJ1-5
V gene: TRBV7-7
D gene: -

CDR3 DNA: TGTGCCACCAGTGAGTCAACAGGGGAGCAAGAGACCCAGTACTTC
CDR3 protein: CATSESTGEQETQYF
clone size: -
J gene: TRBJ2-5
V gene: TRBV24-1
D gene: TRBD1

CDR3 DNA: TGTGCCAGCAGCTCCCCGGGAAACACCATATATTTT
CDR3 protein: CASSSPGNTIYF
clone size: -
J gene: TRBJ1-3
V gene: TRBV7-2
D gene: -

CDR3 DNA: TGTGCCACCAGTGAACCTCACACCCTTGAAGCTTTCTTT
CDR3 protein: CATSEPHTLEAFF
clone size: -
J gene: TRBJ1-1
V gene: TRBV24-1
D gene: -

CDR3 DNA: TGTGCCAGCTCACCCCAGGGAATTGGGGCCAACGTCCTGACTTTC
CDR3 protein: CASSPQGIGANVLTF
clone size: -
J gene: TRBJ2-6
V gene: TRBV18
D gene: -

CDR3 DNA: TGTGCCAGCAGCTTGGAAGTCAACTCGCGCCAAGAGACCCAGTACTTC
CDR3 protein: CASSLEVNSRQETQYF
clone size: -
J gene: TRBJ2-5
V gene: TRBV5-8
D gene: -